This T cell receptor (beta chain) originates from a study of radiation and T cells in renal cell carcinoma. Study-level points and caveats: In blood, top tumor clones expanded by 2 weeks, shrinking by 4. Irradiated tumors held more dominant CDR3 motifs than control tumors.

With regard to this clone: The antigen is unknown.

The sample's treatment: 15 Gy SBRT to primary tumor, nephrectomy 4 weeks later. Produced via immunoSEQ multiplex PCR; TCRdb's table is partial and in-frame only. This repertoire shows fewer than 4,500 clones, around 62% found once; its top ten account for 40% to 45%. Germline V gene sequence: CDR1 LGHNA, CDR2 YSLEER. The CDR3 is 16 residues long. With 0 bases removed from V and 2 bases from J, the gap between germline ends came to 10 bases. The material sequenced was tumor tissue, taken from a patient whose treatment included radiotherapy and nephrectomy. This receptor was taken from a woman between 55 and 75 years old with renal cell carcinoma. The chain recombines TRBV4-3 with TRBJ2-2; D is ambiguous. CDR3 loop: CASSQDHIDNTGELFF. The CDR3 region has the DNA TGCGCCAGCAGCCAAGATCACATAGATAACACCGGGGAGCTGTTTTTT.